A selection of T cell receptor beta chains follows, all from one sample in a study of Graves' ophthalmopathy and Graves' hyperthyroidism. TCRdb itself ran the multiplex PCR reads through MiXCR, one entry per CDR3 protein. The table has hundreds of thousands of distinct CDR3 sequences, 20% to 25% seen once; the top ten hold 2.5% to 3.5%. Sequenced material: peripheral blood. Receptors originate from a woman aged 18-29 years with stable Graves' hyperthyroidism. Each CDR3 is given with its conserved first and last residue.

J | V | CDR3
TRBJ2-7 | TRBV3-1 | CASSQHPDPNYEQYF
TRBJ2-5 | TRBV6-4 | CASSGTGKETQYF
TRBJ2-4 | TRBV15 | CATSGTGIKNIKYF
TRBJ1-5 | TRBV4-2 | CASSHTGRTGSQPQHF
TRBJ1-6 | TRBV9 | CASSEKGRSPLHF
TRBJ2-7 | TRBV29-1 | CSVEVQPYEQYF
TRBJ2-7 | TRBV12-3/TRBV12-4 | CASSPRQAYEQYF
TRBJ2-5 | TRBV13 | CASSPSGTDQETQYF
TRBJ2-7 | TRBV20-1 | CSAPVISYEQYF
TRBJ2-5 | TRBV20-1 | CSAYPLDSGSGETQYF
TRBJ1-2 | TRBV2 | CASSADRGNLNYGYTF
TRBJ2-7 | TRBV6-2/TRBV6-3 | CASSYSAGIHEQYF
TRBJ1-5 | TRBV19 | CASSIVWKYSNQPQHF
TRBJ2-7 | TRBV20-1 | CSANPERQYF
TRBJ1-6 | TRBV28 | CASSPRLGDSPLHF
TRBJ1-1 | TRBV5-1 | CASSSLGRISQAFF
TRBJ2-7 | TRBV9 | CASSVGLQDLYEQYF
TRBJ2-5 | TRBV11-2 | CASSPYADQETQYF
TRBJ2-5 | TRBV11-2 | CASSLSAASQETQYF
TRBJ2-7 | TRBV20-1 | CSASLKQQYF
TRBJ2-7 | TRBV19 | CASSISPGPYEQYF
TRBJ2-5 | TRBV6-5 | CASSYSGQGLTQYF
TRBJ2-2 | TRBV24-1 | CATSPGNTGELFF
TRBJ2-7 | TRBV12-3/TRBV12-4 | CASSFAPLYEQYF
TRBJ2-7 | TRBV6-5 | CATQVAGENYEQYF
TRBJ2-5 | TRBV4-1 | CASSRSLPGTKETQYF
TRBJ1-2 | TRBV30 | CAWSGRGASGYTF
TRBJ1-2 | TRBV6-5 | CASSYQRGDYGYTF
TRBJ1-1 | TRBV3-1 | CASSKDRGAFF
TRBJ2-5 | TRBV20-1 | CSASFPGKETQYF
TRBJ2-7 | TRBV5-8 | CASSLFALWEQYF
TRBJ2-5 | TRBV9 | CASSVAGGPGETQYF
TRBJ1-3 | TRBV6-5 | CASSYRGLGSGNTIYF
TRBJ1-5 | TRBV15 | CATSRGPAGAQPQHF
TRBJ2-7 | TRBV28 | CASSFGQGKYEQYF
TRBJ1-2 | TRBV30 | CAWSGGQLYGYTF
TRBJ1-6 | TRBV2 | CASSESQGESPLHF
TRBJ2-7 | TRBV2 | CASSVGQTYEQYF
TRBJ1-2 | TRBV12-3/TRBV12-4 | CASNPGPYGYTF
TRBJ1-1 | TRBV30 | CAWEGAGWKNTEAFF
TRBJ2-7 | TRBV20-1 | CSASGREWAYEQYF
TRBJ2-5 | TRBV6-1 | CASSEPTGRSETQYF
TRBJ2-3 | TRBV11-3 | CASSLDGDTQYF